Listed below are T cell receptor beta chains from one sample, sequenced in a study of blood T cell repertoires in COVID-19. The data were produced by immunoSEQ multiplex PCR, yet TCRdb's version contains in-frame clones alone and is incomplete. The data show 260,000 or so clones, 81% seen once. The sample was peripheral blood. The receptors come from an elderly woman with COVID-19, enrolled during active disease. Both conserved end residues are part of each CDR3. Fields, in order: V gene, J gene, CDR3 protein.

TRBV6-5	TRBJ1-6	CASSGTGYNSPLHF
TRBV29-1	TRBJ1-1	CSVSRGNTEAFF
TRBV2	TRBJ2-2	CASSAGLISGELFF
TRBV28	TRBJ1-2	CASSLSNYGYTF
TRBV4-1	TRBJ1-6	CASSQAPTGGSYNSPLHF
TRBV12-5	TRBJ1-1	CASGLVDRGATFF
TRBV11-3	TRBJ2-1	CASSPRQGSREQFF
TRBV7-9	TRBJ1-1	CASSLAGFPRSSTEAFF
TRBV7-6	TRBJ2-4	CASPKGDGKNIQYF
TRBV6-5	TRBJ1-1	CASSWDRMGTEAFF
TRBV20-1	TRBJ2-2	CSASVTGGNTGELFF
TRBV28	TRBJ2-7	CASSGTGITYEQYF
TRBV5-4	TRBJ2-7	CASSLDRVYEQYF
TRBV30	TRBJ1-2	CAWSSGTARDGYTF
TRBV11-2	TRBJ1-6	CASSWRAGPNSPLHF
TRBV6-6	TRBJ1-6	CASSYQGQGSSPLHF
TRBV18	TRBJ1-1	CASSPRGGRETEAFF
TRBV7-9	TRBJ2-7	CASSFEGFHEQYF
TRBV27	TRBJ2-3	CASSLEGARTDTQYF
TRBV7-2	TRBJ2-1	CASSLLGTFPYNEQFF
TRBV30	TRBJ2-5	CAWEGASPGTQYF
TRBV3-1/TRBV3-2	TRBJ2-7	CASSHQTPPRALIYEQYF
TRBV12-3/TRBV12-4	TRBJ1-1	CASSYGGHTEAFF
TRBV2	TRBJ1-6	CASIAQGPSPLHF
TRBV11-2	TRBJ1-4	CASSLQTGGEKLFF
TRBV3-1/TRBV3-2	TRBJ1-6	CASSQGTGDSPLHF
TRBV29-1	TRBJ1-2	CSVEEQLHYGYTF
TRBV3-1/TRBV3-2	TRBJ1-2	CASSTRTANYGYTF
TRBV19	TRBJ2-3	CASSMRETDTQYF
TRBV5-1	TRBJ2-1	CASRNGSSYNEQFF
TRBV6-5	TRBJ2-6	CASSSGGSGANVLTF
TRBV6-2/TRBV6-3	TRBJ1-5	CASSYSNLANQPQHF
TRBV19	TRBJ2-5	CASSIAGAGSGDQYF
TRBV4-1	TRBJ2-5	CASSPSGQGRETQYF
TRBV4-3	TRBJ2-3	CASSQGRGRTDTQYF
TRBV5-1	TRBJ2-1	CASSSSGGAYNEQFF
TRBV28	TRBJ2-1	CASTSLAGESYNEQFF
TRBV18	TRBJ1-2	CASSPPAGANYGYTF
TRBV5-4	TRBJ2-3	CASSSYRAGRTDTQYF
TRBV2	TRBJ2-5	CASNREFLETQYF
TRBV6-4	TRBJ2-2	CASSETGGNTGELFF
TRBV6-2/TRBV6-3	TRBJ2-3	CASSYPEGLAGADTQYF